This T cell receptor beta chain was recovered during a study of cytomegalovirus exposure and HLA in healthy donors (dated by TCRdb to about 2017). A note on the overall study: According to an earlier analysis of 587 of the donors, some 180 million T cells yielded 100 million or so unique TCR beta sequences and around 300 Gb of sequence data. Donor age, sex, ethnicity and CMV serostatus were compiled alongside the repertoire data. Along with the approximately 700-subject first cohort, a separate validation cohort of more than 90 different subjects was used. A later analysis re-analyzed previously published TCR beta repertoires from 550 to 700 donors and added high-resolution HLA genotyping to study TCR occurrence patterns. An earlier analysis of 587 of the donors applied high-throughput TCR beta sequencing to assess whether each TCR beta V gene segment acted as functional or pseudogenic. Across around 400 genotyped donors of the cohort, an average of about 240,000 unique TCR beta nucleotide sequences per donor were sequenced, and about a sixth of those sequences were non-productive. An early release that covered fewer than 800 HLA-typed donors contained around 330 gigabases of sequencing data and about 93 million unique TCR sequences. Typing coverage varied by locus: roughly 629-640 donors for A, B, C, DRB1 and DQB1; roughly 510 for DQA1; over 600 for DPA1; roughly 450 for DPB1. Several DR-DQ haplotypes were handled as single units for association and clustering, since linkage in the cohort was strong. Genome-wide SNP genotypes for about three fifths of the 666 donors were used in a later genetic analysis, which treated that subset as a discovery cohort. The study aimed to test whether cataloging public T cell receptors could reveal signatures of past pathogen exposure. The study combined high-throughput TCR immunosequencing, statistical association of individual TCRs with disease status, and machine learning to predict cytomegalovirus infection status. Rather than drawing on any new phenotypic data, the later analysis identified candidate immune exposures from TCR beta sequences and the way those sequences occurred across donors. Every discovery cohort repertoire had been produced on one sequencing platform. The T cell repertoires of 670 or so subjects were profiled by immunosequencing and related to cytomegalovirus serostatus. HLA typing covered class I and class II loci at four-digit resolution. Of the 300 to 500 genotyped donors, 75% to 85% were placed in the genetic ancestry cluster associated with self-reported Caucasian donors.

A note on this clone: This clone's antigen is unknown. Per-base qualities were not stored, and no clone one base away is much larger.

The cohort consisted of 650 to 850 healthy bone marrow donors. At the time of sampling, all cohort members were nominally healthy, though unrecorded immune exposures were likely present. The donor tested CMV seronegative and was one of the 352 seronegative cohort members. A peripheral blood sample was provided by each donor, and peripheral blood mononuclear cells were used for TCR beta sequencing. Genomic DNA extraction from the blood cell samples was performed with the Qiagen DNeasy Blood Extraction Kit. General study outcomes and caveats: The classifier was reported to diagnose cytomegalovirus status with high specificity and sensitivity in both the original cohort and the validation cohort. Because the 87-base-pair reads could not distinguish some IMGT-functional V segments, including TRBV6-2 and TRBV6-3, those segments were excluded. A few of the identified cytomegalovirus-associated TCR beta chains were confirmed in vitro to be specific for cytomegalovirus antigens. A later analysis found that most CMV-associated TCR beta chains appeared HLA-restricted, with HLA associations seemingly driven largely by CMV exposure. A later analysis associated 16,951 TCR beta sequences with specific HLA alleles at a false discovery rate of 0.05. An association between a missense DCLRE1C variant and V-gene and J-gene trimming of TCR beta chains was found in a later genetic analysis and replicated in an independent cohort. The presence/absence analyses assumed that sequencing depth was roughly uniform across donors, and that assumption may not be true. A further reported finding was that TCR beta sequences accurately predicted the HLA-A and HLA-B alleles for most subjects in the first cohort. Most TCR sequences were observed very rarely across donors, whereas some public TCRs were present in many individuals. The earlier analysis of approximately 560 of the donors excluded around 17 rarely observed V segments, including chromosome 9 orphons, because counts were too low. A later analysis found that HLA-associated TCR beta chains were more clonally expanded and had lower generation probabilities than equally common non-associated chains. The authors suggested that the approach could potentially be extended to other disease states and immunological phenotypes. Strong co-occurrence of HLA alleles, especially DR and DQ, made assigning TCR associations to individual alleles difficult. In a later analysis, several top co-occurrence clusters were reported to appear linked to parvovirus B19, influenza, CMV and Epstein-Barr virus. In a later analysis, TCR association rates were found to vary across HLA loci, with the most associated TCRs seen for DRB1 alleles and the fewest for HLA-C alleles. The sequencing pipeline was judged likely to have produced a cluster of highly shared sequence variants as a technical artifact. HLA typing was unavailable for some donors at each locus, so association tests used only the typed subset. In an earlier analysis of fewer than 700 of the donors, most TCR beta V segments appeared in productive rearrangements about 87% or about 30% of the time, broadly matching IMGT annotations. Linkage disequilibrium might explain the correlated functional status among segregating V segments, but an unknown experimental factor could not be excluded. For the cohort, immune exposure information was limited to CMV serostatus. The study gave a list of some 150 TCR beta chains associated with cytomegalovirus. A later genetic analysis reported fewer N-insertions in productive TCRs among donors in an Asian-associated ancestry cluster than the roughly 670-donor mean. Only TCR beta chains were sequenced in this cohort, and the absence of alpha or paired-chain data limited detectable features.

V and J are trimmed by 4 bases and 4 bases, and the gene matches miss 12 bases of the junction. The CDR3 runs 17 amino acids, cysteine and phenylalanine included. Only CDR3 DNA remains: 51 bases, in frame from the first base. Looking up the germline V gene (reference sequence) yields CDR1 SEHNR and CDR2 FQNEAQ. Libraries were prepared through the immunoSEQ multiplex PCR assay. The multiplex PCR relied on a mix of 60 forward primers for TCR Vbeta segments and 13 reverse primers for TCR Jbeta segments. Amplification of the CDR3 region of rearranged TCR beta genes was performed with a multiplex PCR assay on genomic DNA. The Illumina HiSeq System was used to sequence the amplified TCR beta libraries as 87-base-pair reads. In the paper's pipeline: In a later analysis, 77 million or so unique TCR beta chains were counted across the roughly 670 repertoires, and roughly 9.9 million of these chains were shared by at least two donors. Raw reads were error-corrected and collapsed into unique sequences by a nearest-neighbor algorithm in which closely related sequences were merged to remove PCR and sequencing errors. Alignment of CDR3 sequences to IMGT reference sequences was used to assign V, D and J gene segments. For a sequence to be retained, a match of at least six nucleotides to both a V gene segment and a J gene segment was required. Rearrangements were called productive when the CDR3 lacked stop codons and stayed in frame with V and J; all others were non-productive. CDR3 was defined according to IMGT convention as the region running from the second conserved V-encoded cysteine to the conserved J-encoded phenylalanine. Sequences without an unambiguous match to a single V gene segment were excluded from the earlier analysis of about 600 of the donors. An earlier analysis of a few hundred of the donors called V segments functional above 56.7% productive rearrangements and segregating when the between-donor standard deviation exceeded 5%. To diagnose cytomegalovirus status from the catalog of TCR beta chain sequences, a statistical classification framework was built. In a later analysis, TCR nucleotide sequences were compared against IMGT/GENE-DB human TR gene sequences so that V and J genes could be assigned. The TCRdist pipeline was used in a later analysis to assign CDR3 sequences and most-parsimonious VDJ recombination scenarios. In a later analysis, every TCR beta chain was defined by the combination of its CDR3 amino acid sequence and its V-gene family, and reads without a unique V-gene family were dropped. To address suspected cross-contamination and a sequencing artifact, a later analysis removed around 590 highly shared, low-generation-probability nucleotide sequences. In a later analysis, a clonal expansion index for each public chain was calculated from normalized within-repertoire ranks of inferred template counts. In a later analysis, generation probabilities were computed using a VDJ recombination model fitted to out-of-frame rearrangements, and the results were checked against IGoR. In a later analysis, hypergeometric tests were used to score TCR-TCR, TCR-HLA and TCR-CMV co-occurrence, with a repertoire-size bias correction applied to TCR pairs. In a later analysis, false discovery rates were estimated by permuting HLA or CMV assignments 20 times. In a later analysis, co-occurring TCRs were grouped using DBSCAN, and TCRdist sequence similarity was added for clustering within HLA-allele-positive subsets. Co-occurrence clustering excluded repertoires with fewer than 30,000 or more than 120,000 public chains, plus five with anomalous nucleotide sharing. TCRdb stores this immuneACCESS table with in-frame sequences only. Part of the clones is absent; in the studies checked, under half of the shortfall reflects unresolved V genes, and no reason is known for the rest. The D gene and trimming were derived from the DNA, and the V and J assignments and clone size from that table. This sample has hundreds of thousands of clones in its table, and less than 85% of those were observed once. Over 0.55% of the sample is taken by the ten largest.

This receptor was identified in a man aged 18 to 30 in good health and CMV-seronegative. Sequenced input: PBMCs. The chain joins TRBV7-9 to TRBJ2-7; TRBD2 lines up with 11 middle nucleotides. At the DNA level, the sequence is TGTGCCAGCAGCTACCCTGGGGGACTAGCGGAAGAATACGAGCAGTACTTC. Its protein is CASSYPGGLAEEYEQYF.